The 2 T cell receptor beta chains below were found in one sample sequenced in a study of T cell responses to AZD1222 COVID-19 vaccine. Assay used: immunoSEQ multiplex PCR; TCRdb lists only in-frame clones, some missing. The data hold 110,000 to 150,000 clones, with roughly 91% observed a single time. The sample in question was peripheral blood, obtained on day 0 of AZD1222 vaccination. All receptors derive from an adult in good health.

The chain carries TRBV7-2 and TRBJ1-6, with D unresolved. V dropped 2 bases and J dropped 6 bases, with 14 bases sitting between them. The germline V gene encodes CDR1 SGHTA and CDR2 FQGNSA. The CDR3 consists of 16 residues. The CDR3 DNA sequence: TGTGCCAGCAGCTTATTAAGATCCGGGCCTAATTCACCCCTCCACTTT. Protein sequence: CASSLLRSGPNSPLHF.

The J gene is TRBJ1-3, the V gene TRBV9; D may be TRBD1 (5 bases). Germline values: CDR1 SGDLS, CDR2 YYNGEE. Trimming cost V 0 bases and J 3 bases, with 19 bases left between them. The CDR3 length is 18 residues. CDR3 loop: CASSVGALAGSGGNTIYF. The DNA of the CDR3 is TGTGCCAGCAGCGTAGGGGCACTGGCAGGGTCGGGTGGAAACACCATATATTTT.